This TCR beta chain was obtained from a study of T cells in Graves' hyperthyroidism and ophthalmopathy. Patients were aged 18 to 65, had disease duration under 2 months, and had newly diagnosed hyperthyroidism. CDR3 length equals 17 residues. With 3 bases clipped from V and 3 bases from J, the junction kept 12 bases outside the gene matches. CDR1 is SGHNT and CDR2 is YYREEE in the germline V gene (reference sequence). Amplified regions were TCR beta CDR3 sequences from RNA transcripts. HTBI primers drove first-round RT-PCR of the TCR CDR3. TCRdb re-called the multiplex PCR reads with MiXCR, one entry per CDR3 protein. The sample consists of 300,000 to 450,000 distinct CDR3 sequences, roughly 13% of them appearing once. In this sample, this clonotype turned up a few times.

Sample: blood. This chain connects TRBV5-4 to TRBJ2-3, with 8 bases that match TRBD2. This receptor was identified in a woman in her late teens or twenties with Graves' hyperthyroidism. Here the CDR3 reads CASSSKKLAEGTDTQYF. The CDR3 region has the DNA TGTGCCAGCAGCTCCAAAAAACTAGCGGAGGGGACAGATACGCAGTATTTT.